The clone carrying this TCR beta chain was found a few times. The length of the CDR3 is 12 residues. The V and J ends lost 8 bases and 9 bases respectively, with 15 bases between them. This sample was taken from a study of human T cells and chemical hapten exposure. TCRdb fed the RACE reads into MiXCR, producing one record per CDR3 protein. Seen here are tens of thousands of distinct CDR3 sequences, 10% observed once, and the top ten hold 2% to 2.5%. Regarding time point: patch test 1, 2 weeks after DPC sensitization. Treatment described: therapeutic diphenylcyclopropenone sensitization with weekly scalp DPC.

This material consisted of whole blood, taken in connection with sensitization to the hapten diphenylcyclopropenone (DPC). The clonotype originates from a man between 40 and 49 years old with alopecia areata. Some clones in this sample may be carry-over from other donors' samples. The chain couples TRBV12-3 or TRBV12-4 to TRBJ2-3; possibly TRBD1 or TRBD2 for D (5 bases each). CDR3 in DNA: TGTGCCAGCGTTACCTTGGGGGTCACGCAGTATTTT. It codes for CASVTLGVTQYF.